These T cell receptor beta chains were read from a single sample in a study of T cell clones after liver transplantation. TCRdb's table, derived via immunoSEQ multiplex PCR, lists solely in-frame clones and lacks some. This sample carries 65,000 to 70,000 clones, over 90% of them seen once, and the ten largest clones take approximately 0.96%. Sequencing was performed on CD4+ T cells from blood, taken less than 28 months after liver transplant. Receptor source: a human patient who received a liver transplant. Some T cells may arise from the graft donor. Each CDR3 is given with its conserved first and last residue. A D gene is named only where the DNA matches it firmly. Not all rows give a size; the values are once, few, many and, for expanded clones, a class.

j_call d_call v_call clone_size cdr3_aa cdr3_nt
TRBJ2-5 TRBD1 TRBV2 . CASSWTGGQETQYF TGTGCCAGCAGTTGGACAGGGGGCCAAGAGACCCAGTACTTC
TRBJ2-1 TRBD2 TRBV10-3 few CAISDSTSGRAGEQFF TGTGCCATCAGTGATTCCACTAGCGGGAGGGCCGGTGAGCAGTTCTTC
TRBJ2-1 . TRBV19 . CASRPGVGELVNEQFF TGTGCCAGTAGGCCCGGGGTGGGGGAGTTAGTTAATGAGCAGTTCTTC
TRBJ1-5 . TRBV5-1 . CASSLGYSNQPQHF TGCGCCAGCAGCTTAGGGTATAGCAATCAGCCCCAGCATTTT
TRBJ2-5 TRBD2 TRBV7-2 . CASSLMAGAPETQYF TGTGCCAGCAGCTTAATGGCGGGAGCTCCCGAGACCCAGTACTTC
TRBJ1-2 TRBD1 TRBV28 once CASSLDRASYGYTF TGTGCCAGCAGTTTAGACAGGGCGAGCTATGGCTACACCTTC
TRBJ1-1 . TRBV5-8 . CASSLEQGFNTEAFF TGTGCCAGCAGCTTGGAACAGGGATTTAACACTGAAGCTTTCTTT
TRBJ2-1 TRBD2 TRBV27 . CASSPGAGGSSGYNEQFF TGTGCCAGCAGCCCCGGGGCGGGAGGATCCTCCGGCTACAATGAGCAGTTCTTC
TRBJ2-1 . TRBV19 . CASSLRPGPHSIDEQFF TGTGCCAGTAGTTTACGCCCGGGACCCCACTCGATAGATGAGCAGTTCTTC
TRBJ2-1 . TRBV7-7 once CASSLGAGYDEQFF TGTGCCAGCAGCTTAGGTGCGGGATACGATGAGCAGTTCTTC
TRBJ2-1 . TRBV7-6 . CASSWAAAGAYSEQFF TGTGCCAGCAGCTGGGCAGCGGCGGGCGCATACAGTGAGCAGTTCTTC
TRBJ2-1 . TRBV7-9 once CASSLGRPSYNEQFF TGTGCCAGCAGCTTAGGGAGGCCCTCCTACAATGAGCAGTTCTTC
TRBJ2-5 . TRBV5-1 . CASSLVGETQYF TGCGCCAGCAGCTTGGTAGGTGAGACCCAGTACTTC
TRBJ1-1 . TRBV9 . CASSVLAIRGAEAFF TGTGCCAGCAGCGTTTTGGCCATACGCGGAGCTGAAGCTTTCTTT
TRBJ2-4 . TRBV6-1 . CASSEASARGLAKNIQYF TGTGCCAGCAGTGAAGCATCGGCCAGGGGATTAGCCAAAAACATTCAGTACTTC
TRBJ1-4 . TRBV7-9 . CASSLDWEKLFF TGTGCCAGCAGCTTAGATTGGGAAAAACTGTTTTTT
TRBJ1-4 . TRBV28 . CASKATNEKLFF TGTGCCAGCAAGGCAACTAATGAAAAACTGTTTTTT
TRBJ1-2 . TRBV7-2 . CASSSLVGSGYTF TGTGCCAGCAGCTCCCTTGTAGGCAGTGGCTACACCTTC
TRBJ1-1 . TRBV12-2 . CASRLARGRLITEAFF TGTGCAAGTCGCTTAGCGAGGGGGCGGTTAATCACTGAAGCTTTCTTT
TRBJ1-3 . TRBV7-6 . CASSPSAGNTIYF TGTGCCAGCAGCCCCAGCGCGGGAAACACCATATATTTT
TRBJ2-1 TRBD2 TRBV7-2 . CASSESGTSGRLSYNEQFF TGTGCCAGCAGCGAATCCGGGACTAGCGGGAGGCTCTCCTACAATGAGCAGTTCTTC
TRBJ1-2 . TRBV4-1 . CASSQDRGFRGYTF TGCGCCAGCAGCCAAGATCGGGGGTTCCGTGGCTACACCTTC
TRBJ2-7 TRBD1 TRBV6-5 . CASSYAGTGGYEQYF TGTGCCAGCAGTTACGCCGGGACAGGGGGCTACGAGCAGTACTTC
TRBJ1-5 TRBD1 TRBV10-1 . CASRSGQGKQQPQHF TGCGCCAGCAGATCCGGACAGGGCAAACAGCAGCCCCAGCATTTT
TRBJ2-7 . TRBV29-1 . CSVEGGLSYEQYF TGCAGCGTTGAGGGGGGCCTCTCCTACGAGCAGTACTTC
TRBJ1-4 . TRBV15 . CATSREAATVLVEKLFF TGTGCCACCAGCAGAGAAGCGGCGACAGTTCTGGTCGAAAAACTGTTTTTT
TRBJ2-5 TRBD2 TRBV5-1 . CASSKGLAGGETQYF TGCGCCAGCAGCAAGGGACTAGCGGGAGGAGAGACCCAGTACTTC
TRBJ2-2 TRBD1 TRBV11-3 . CASSTGGSGGELFF TGTGCCAGCTCAACAGGGGGCAGCGGCGGGGAGCTGTTTTTT
TRBJ1-2 TRBD1 TRBV4-3 . CASSPRDRGYDDYGYTF TGCGCCAGCAGCCCCCGGGACAGGGGATACGATGACTATGGCTACACCTTC
TRBJ1-1 . TRBV11-2 . CASSHWAGTIANTEAFF TGTGCCAGCAGCCATTGGGCAGGGACAATAGCGAACACTGAAGCTTTCTTT
TRBJ2-6 TRBD1 TRBV19 . CASSKGASGANVLTF TGTGCCAGTAGCAAGGGGGCCTCTGGGGCCAACGTCCTGACTTTC
TRBJ2-7 . TRBV28 . CASTLFDEQYF TGTGCCAGCACTCTATTCGACGAGCAGTACTTC
TRBJ1-5 TRBD1 TRBV2 . CASRWDRGPYSNQPQHF TGTGCCAGCCGGTGGGACAGGGGGCCCTATAGCAATCAGCCCCAGCATTTT
TRBJ1-4 . TRBV9 . CASSPRVGMSEKLFF TGTGCCAGCAGCCCCCGAGTAGGAATGAGTGAAAAACTGTTTTTT
TRBJ1-2 . TRBV6-5 few CASRRTAIAYGYTF TGTGCCAGCAGGAGGACAGCTATAGCCTATGGCTACACCTTC